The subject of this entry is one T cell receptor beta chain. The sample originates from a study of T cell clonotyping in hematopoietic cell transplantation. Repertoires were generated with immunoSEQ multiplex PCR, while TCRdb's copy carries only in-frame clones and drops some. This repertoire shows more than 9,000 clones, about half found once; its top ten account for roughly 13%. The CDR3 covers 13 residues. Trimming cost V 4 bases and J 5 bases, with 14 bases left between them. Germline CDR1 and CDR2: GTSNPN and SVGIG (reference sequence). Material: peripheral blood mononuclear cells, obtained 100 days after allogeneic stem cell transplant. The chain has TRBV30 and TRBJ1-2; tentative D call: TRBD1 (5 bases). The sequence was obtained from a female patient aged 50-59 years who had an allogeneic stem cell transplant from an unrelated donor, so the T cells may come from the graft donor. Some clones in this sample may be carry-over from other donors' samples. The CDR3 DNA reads TGTGCCTGGACAGCCCTCGGGGGGTATGGCTACACCTTC. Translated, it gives CAWTALGGYGYTF.